The following is a T cell receptor (beta chain) sequence with its context. Its specificity is unknown. This specimen comes from a study of Ad26.COV2.S vaccination and SARS-CoV-2 variants. Overall study: COV1001, an Ad26.COV2.S trial, supplied this vaccine-arm donor. Intramuscular Ad26.COV2.S doses were given once or twice, 56 days apart. Findings and limits, study-wide: Analyses of TCR breadth and depth may have underestimated total T cell responses.

Sequencing was performed with immunoSEQ multiplex PCR; in TCRdb, only in-frame clones are kept and a portion is missing. The sample has about 440,000 clones, around 91% seen once; the top ten hold around 4.5%. The treatment is: some 19 received Ad26.COV2.S at low or high dose, single or two shots; a few received placebo; per-sample allocation not given. It was on day 63 after the first vaccine or placebo injection that samples were taken. An 18-55-year-old adult in Boston served as donor. CDR3 length equals 12 residues. The V end was cut by 6 bases, the J end by 3 bases, with 6 bases between. Germline V gene data show CDR1 as SGHTA and CDR2 as FQGTGA.

The material sequenced was peripheral blood, taken in a trial of Ad26.COV2.S vaccine versus placebo. The receptor was isolated from a person aged 18-65 years who received the Ad26.COV2.S COVID-19 vaccine or a placebo. V is TRBV7-3 and J is TRBJ2-1; possibly TRBD2 for D (5 bases). The CDR3: CASSRDYNEQFF. DNA for the CDR3: TGTGCCAGCAGTCGGGACTACAATGAGCAGTTCTTC. Full variable domain (missing parts from reference TRBV7-3 and TRBJ2-1): GAGVSQTPSNKVTEKGKYVELRCDPISGHTALYWYRQSLGQGPEFLIYFQGTGAADDSGLPNDRFFAVRPEGSVSTLKIQRTERGDSAVYLCASSRDYNEQFFGPGTRLTVL.